This TCR beta chain was sequenced for a study of cytomegalovirus exposure and HLA in healthy donors. Study-wide results and limits: A later analysis linked a missense variant in DCLRE1C to the trimming of TCR beta V and J genes. Apart from CMV serostatus, no immune exposure information was available. Data from an earlier analysis indicated that most TCR beta V segments were productive either about 87% or about 30% of the time.

Donors consisted of healthy bone marrow donors. This CDR3 is 11 amino acids long. Germline V gene lookup returns CDR1 MNHEY and CDR2 SVGAGI. V was cut by 2 bases and J by 10 bases, with 8 bases left in between. Both 60 Vbeta primers and 13 Jbeta primers went into the PCR. Clones were sequenced by immunoSEQ multiplex PCR, and TCRdb holds only the in-frame ones, with some missing. This sample carries 150,000 or so clones, around 80% of them seen once, and the ten largest clones take 0.6% to 0.95%. This clone appeared a few times. Its cognate antigen is unknown. The chain carries TRBV6-5 and TRBJ1-1; D gene unclear. The material sequenced was PBMCs. The sequence was obtained from a female donor in good health and CMV-seronegative. CDR3 DNA: TGTGCCAGCAGTTACCCGGGTCCAGCTTTCTTT. This sequence encodes CASSYPGPAFF.